Shown below are 22 T cell receptor beta chains from a single sample sequenced in a study of T cells in localized non-small cell lung cancer. Sequenced by immunoSEQ multiplex PCR; TCRdb stores in-frame clones only, minus some. The sample records almost 40,000 clones, 86% being singletons. The source material was peripheral blood mononuclear cells, sampled before any cancer treatment. These receptors were collected from a male donor at least 60 years old with stage II lung adenocarcinoma.

The V call is TRBV5-6, the J call TRBJ1-1; no clear D. V was cut by 2 bases and J by 2 bases, with 16 bases left in between. The CDR3 has 16 amino acids. Looked up from germline, CDR1 is SGHDT and CDR2 is YYEEEE. CDR3 DNA: TGTGCCAGCAGCTTTGTTGTTGGGGAATTTAACACTGAAGCTTTCTTT. Its translation: CASSFVVGEFNTEAFF.

The V call is TRBV5-8, the J call TRBJ1-2; D remains ambiguous. V shed 0 bases and J shed 2 bases, with 8 bases lying between them. Per germline, CDR1 SGHTS and CDR2 YDEGEE. This CDR3 is 14 amino acids long. CDR3 region: CASSLVVENYGYTF. The CDR3 region has the DNA TGTGCCAGCAGCTTGGTTGTAGAGAACTATGGCTACACCTTC.

The chain is built from TRBV19 and TRBJ1-2; 9 nucleotides match TRBD1. The CDR3 is 14 residues long. Looked up from germline, CDR1 is LNHDA and CDR2 is SQIVND (reference sequence). V was pared by 3 bases and J by 6 bases, with 5 bases of the junction left unmatched. The CDR3 spells CASSIGQGRHGYTF. DNA for the CDR3: TGTGCCAGTAGTATCGGACAGGGGAGACATGGCTACACCTTC.

The chain is built from TRBV19 and TRBJ2-7; the D is unclear. The CDR3 extends over 13 amino acids. V was pared by 3 bases and J by 7 bases, with 13 bases between. The germline V gene encodes CDR1 LNHDA and CDR2 SQIVND (reference sequence). The CDR3 sequence is CASSIGVKGEQYF. In nucleotides, the CDR3 is TGTGCCAGTAGTATTGGAGTCAAAGGGGAGCAGTACTTC.

This clone was seen just once. V is TRBV5-1 and J is TRBJ2-7, with a weak D call TRBD1 (6 bases). Germline V gene sequence: CDR1 SGHRS, CDR2 YFSETQ. V shed 2 bases and J shed 0 bases, with 9 bases lying between them. This CDR3 contains 14 residues. CDR3 sequence reads: CASSLFRGSYEQYF. The CDR3 coding sequence is TGCGCCAGCAGCTTATTCAGGGGCTCCTACGAGCAGTACTTC. The full variable domain, in which reference TRBV5-1 and TRBJ2-7 provide the parts outside the CDR3, is KAGVTQTPRYLIKTRGQQVTLSCSPISGHRSVSWYQQTPGQGLQFLFEYFSETQRNKGNFPGRFSGRQFSNSRSEMNVSTLELGDSALYLCASSLFRGSYEQYFGPGTRLTVT.

The V call is TRBV7-8, the J call TRBJ2-1; no reliable D call. The CDR3 has 12 residues. Germline V gene lookup returns CDR1 SGHVS and CDR2 FQNEAQ. V gave up 4 bases and J gave up 6 bases, with 7 bases separating them. As DNA, the CDR3 is TGTGCCAGCAGCTCTTACACCAATGAGCAGTTCTTC. The encoded protein is CASSSYTNEQFF.

This chain connects TRBV27 to TRBJ2-4, with D possibly being TRBD1 (7 bases). V lost 7 bases to trimming and J lost 5 bases, with 21 bases between them. Germline loops: CDR1 MNHEY, CDR2 SMNVEV (reference sequence). CDR3 size: 16 residues. CDR3 in amino acids: CASTPEGASLQNIQYF. In nucleotides, the CDR3 is TGTGCCAGCACCCCGGAGGGGGCAAGTCTGCAAAACATTCAGTACTTC.

This clone is a singleton in its sample. V usage is TRBV5-1 and J usage is TRBJ2-5; D uncertain. V lost 2 bases and J lost 3, with 8 bases in between. The length of the CDR3 is 13 residues. CDR1 is SGHRS, CDR2 YFSETQ, per germline. CDR3 DNA sequence: TGCGCCAGCAGCTTTCGGGTGGAAGAGACCCAGTACTTC. This encodes CASSFRVEETQYF.

In DNA, the CDR3 is TGTGCCAGCAGCTTAGATCCCGCAGATACGCAGTATTTT. Its translation is CASSLDPADTQYF. The genes are TRBV7-7 and TRBJ2-3; D is ambiguous. Germline values: CDR1 SSHAT, CDR2 FNYEAQ (reference sequence). The CDR3 length is 13 residues. V was clipped by 1 base and J by 4 bases, with 6 bases between them.

V gene TRBV19 combines with J gene TRBJ1-5; 9 bases are shared with TRBD1. CDR1 and CDR2 from the germline V gene are LNHDA and SQIVND (reference sequence). V trimming: 4 bases; J trimming: 1 base; junction bases outside the gene matches: 5. The CDR3 extends over 16 amino acids. The CDR3 reads CASSTTGTGSNQPQHF. The CDR3 DNA sequence: TGTGCCAGTAGTACCACCGGGACAGGGAGCAATCAGCCCCAGCATTTT.

CDR3 sequence (DNA): TGTGCCAGCTCACCATCTAGCGACGCTGAGCAGTTCTTC. As protein: CASSPSSDAEQFF. The gene calls are TRBV18 and TRBJ2-1; D might be TRBD2 (6 bases). CDR1 and CDR2 (germline): KGHSH, LQKENI. This CDR3 comprises 13 residues. V was shortened by 2 bases and J by 9 bases, with 11 bases between the two germline ends.

The J gene is TRBJ2-7, the V gene TRBV5-1, with D unresolved. This CDR3 spans 15 amino acids. Trimming removed 0 bases from V and 2 bases from J, with 12 bases in between. Germline CDR1 and CDR2: SGHRS and YFSETQ. The CDR3 protein is CASSLASAVTYEQYF. The CDR3, as DNA: TGCGCCAGCAGCTTGGCCTCGGCGGTAACCTACGAGCAGTACTTC. The entire variable domain, with the rest obtained from reference TRBV5-1 and TRBJ2-7, is as follows: KAGVTQTPRYLIKTRGQQVTLSCSPISGHRSVSWYQQTPGQGLQFLFEYFSETQRNKGNFPGRFSGRQFSNSRSEMNVSTLELGDSALYLCASSLASAVTYEQYFGPGTRLTVT.

This clone is labeled medium-sized. The V call is TRBV10-3, the J call TRBJ2-7; D is unresolved. V lost 0 bases, J lost 5 bases, and 14 bases lay in between. CDR1 and CDR2 (germline): ENHRY, SYGVKD. The CDR3 has 15 amino acids. CDR3 amino acids: CAISESGWLRHEQYF. CDR3 nucleotides: TGTGCCATCAGTGAGTCAGGTTGGCTTCGGCACGAGCAGTACTTC.

The chain recombines TRBV27 with TRBJ1-5; TRBD1 aligns across 8 bases. The ends lost 4 bases at V and 6 bases at J; junction bases unmatched: 17. The CDR3 length is 18 residues. Germline CDR1 reads MNHEY; CDR2 reads SMNVEV (reference sequence). The DNA of the CDR3 is TGTGCCAGCAGTTCATCTACGATCACAGGGGGTGGCGGTCAGCCCCAGCATTTT. Its translation: CASSSSTITGGGGQPQHF.

This sequence joins TRBV5-1 and TRBJ1-4; perhaps TRBD1 as D (6 bases). The length of the CDR3 is 15 residues. Germline V gene sequence: CDR1 SGHRS, CDR2 YFSETQ. V gave up 0 bases and J gave up 7 bases, with 13 bases separating them. The CDR3 sequence is CASSLGGQNVEKLFF. CDR3 nucleotide sequence: TGCGCCAGCAGCTTGGGAGGACAGAACGTTGAAAAACTGTTTTTT.

The V call is TRBV7-9, the J call TRBJ1-6; no clear D gene. The CDR3 extends over 17 amino acids. CDR1 SEHNR and CDR2 FQNEAQ come from the germline V gene (reference sequence). V lost 3 bases and J 8 bases, leaving 20 bases between the germline ends. CDR3 DNA sequence: TGTGCCAGCAGCTTGGGCAACACCCACGACCGGTATTCACCCCTCCACTTT. Its protein is CASSLGNTHDRYSPLHF.

This clone was observed a few times. The J gene is TRBJ2-2, the V gene TRBV28; 9 bases line up with TRBD1. This CDR3 has 15 amino acids. V lost 2 bases to trimming and J lost 6 bases; unmatched junction nucleotides: 4. Germline V gives CDR1 MDHEN, CDR2 SYDVKM. Written as DNA, the CDR3 is TGTGCCAGCAGTTTAGGGGGACAGGGAGCCGGGGAGCTGTTTTTT. This encodes CASSLGGQGAGELFF.

The V and J genes are TRBV5-4 and TRBJ2-7; 16 bases map to TRBD2. CDR1 and CDR2 (germline): SGHNT, YYREEE (reference sequence). The CDR3 extends over 19 amino acids. V gave up 1 base and J gave up 6 bases; unmatched junction bases: 13. CDR3 coding DNA: TGTGCCAGCAGCTTGCACTCCGGGACTAGCGGGAGGGCCTCCGGCGAGCAGTACTTC. Encoded protein: CASSLHSGTSGRASGEQYF. Combining the CDR3 with reference TRBV5-4 and TRBJ2-7 gives the whole variable domain ETGVTQSPTHLIKTRGQQVTLRCSSQSGHNTVSWYQQALGQGPQFIFQYYREEENGRGNFPPRFSGLQFPNYSSELNVNALELDDSALYLCASSLHSGTSGRASGEQYFGPGTRLTVT.

The V gene is TRBV11-2, the J gene TRBJ2-7; D call uncertain. The germline CDR1 and CDR2 sequences are SGHAT and FQNNGV. There are 14 residues in the CDR3. Trimming shortened V by 5 bases and J by 6 bases, and 17 bases separated the two germline ends. This CDR3 reads CASSPRAHTGEQYF. CDR3 sequence (DNA): TGTGCCAGCAGCCCCCGGGCCCACACCGGCGAGCAGTACTTC.

This rearrangement joins TRBV30 to TRBJ1-5; D not certain. The CDR3 spans 14 residues. V was clipped by 0 bases and J by 7 bases, with 13 bases between them. Germline-derived CDR1 and CDR2 are GTSNPN and SVGIG (reference sequence). Written as DNA, the CDR3 is TGTGCCTGGAGTGTAGCCAACCCGGACCAGCCCCAGCATTTT. Translating gives CAWSVANPDQPQHF. The full variable domain, its missing parts supplied by reference TRBV30 and TRBJ1-5, is SQTIHQWPATLVQPVGSPLSLECTVEGTSNPNLYWYRQAAGRGLQLLFYSVGIGQISSEVPQNLSASRPQDRQFILSSKKLLLSDSGFYLCAWSVANPDQPQHFGDGTRLSIL.

This chain joins TRBV4-1 and TRBJ2-7; D ambiguous. CDR1 and CDR2 (germline): MGHRA, YSYEKL. The CDR3 loop spans 13 amino acids. The ends were cut back, 4 bases at V and 3 bases at J, with 10 bases in the middle. The CDR3 region has the DNA TGCGCCAGCAGCCTTACACGGAACTACGAGCAGTACTTC. Amino acids: CASSLTRNYEQYF.

The CDR3 sequence is CASSDRHQNEKLFF. The CDR3 DNA follows: TGTGCCAGCAGTGATAGACATCAGAATGAAAAACTGTTTTTT. This chain joins TRBV25-1 and TRBJ1-4, with D unclear. The CDR3 contains 14 residues. Trimming pared 3 bases from V and 5 bases from J, leaving 10 bases between. Germline V gene sequence: CDR1 MGHDK, CDR2 SYGVNS.